The sample holds many counts of the clone carrying this T cell receptor (beta chain). This sample was taken from a study of neurological immune-mediated disorders. Synthesis of cDNA was accomplished via 5'RACE employing 10-nucleotide random UMIs. Every sequencing run returned over 170 million TCR-beta sequences, which were derived from 15-18 subjects. TCRdb ran MiXCR on the 5' RACE reads and lists one entry per CDR3 protein. The repertoire includes fewer than 90,000 distinct CDR3 sequences, roughly 10% of them detected once, and 8.5% to 10% sits in the top ten. Time point meaning: longitudinal time-point 1 (baseline). Serving as healthy controls were blood bank volunteers based in Maryland, USA. This CDR3 region has 17 residues. Germline-derived CDR1 and CDR2 are MNHEY and SMNVEV (reference sequence). J was trimmed by 5 bases and V by 6 bases; bases with no gene match: 12.

This chain connects TRBV27 to TRBJ2-3, with 12 bases aligning to TRBD1. The clonotype comes from a man aged 25-45 years in good health. Sample: PBMCs. The CDR3 DNA reads as TGTGCCAGCAGCCCGACCCCGGGACAGGGGGCGGGAGATACGCAGTATTTT. Its protein is CASSPTPGQGAGDTQYF.